This entry describes one T cell receptor beta chain. Method: immunoSEQ multiplex PCR; TCRdb's copy keeps in-frame clones and lacks some. The sample has around 300,000 clones, roughly 86% seen once. The source of the sample is a study of blood T cell repertoires in COVID-19. Overall study: Spain, Italy and the United States supplied samples that represented acute and convalescent COVID-19. T cells, B-cell-depleted T cells, or PBMCs supplied cDNA or gDNA.

Recruitment covered about two dozen US areas and drew participants whose ages spanned about 18 to 95 years. Membership in each cohort depended on participant-reported clinical history. Material for sequencing was PBMCs or T cells enriched from blood (not recorded which). This sequence originates from a woman between 25 and 40 years old who had recovered from COVID-19.

As DNA, the CDR3 is TGTGCCAGCAGCTCCTGGACTCTCGGAGAGACCCAGTACTTC. Translated: CASSSWTLGETQYF. This chain uses TRBV7-9 with TRBJ2-5; D may be TRBD2 (5 bases). Trimming left V 4 bases short and J 4 bases short, with 13 bases between. This CDR3 spans 14 amino acids. CDR1 and CDR2 (germline): SEHNR, FQNEAQ (reference sequence).